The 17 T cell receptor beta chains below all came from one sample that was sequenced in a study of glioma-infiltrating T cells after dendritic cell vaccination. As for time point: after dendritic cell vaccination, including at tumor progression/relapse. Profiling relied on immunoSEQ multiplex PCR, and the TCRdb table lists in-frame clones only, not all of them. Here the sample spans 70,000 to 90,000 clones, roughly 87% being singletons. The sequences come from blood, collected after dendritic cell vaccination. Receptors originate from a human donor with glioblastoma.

This CDR3 is CASSFNRGSTSGNTIYF. DNA of the CDR3: TGTGCCAGCAGCTTTAACAGGGGGAGTACCTCTGGAAACACCATATATTTT. The gene calls are TRBV11-2 and TRBJ1-3, with TRBD1 matching 8 bases. CDR1 is SGHAT and CDR2 is FQNNGV in the germline V gene. CDR3 size: 17 residues. The trim removed 3 bases at V and 0 bases at J, leaving 7 bases unmatched.

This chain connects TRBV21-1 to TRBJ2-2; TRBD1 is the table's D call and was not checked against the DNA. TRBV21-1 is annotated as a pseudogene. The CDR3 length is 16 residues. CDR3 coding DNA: TGTGCCAGCAGCGGCCTTCCAGGGGTGAAAACCGGGGAGCTGTTTTTT. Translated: CASSGLPGVKTGELFF.

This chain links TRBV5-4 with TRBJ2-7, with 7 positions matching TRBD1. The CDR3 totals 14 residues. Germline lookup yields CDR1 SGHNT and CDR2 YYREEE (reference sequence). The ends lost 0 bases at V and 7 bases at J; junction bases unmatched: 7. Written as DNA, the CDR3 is TGTGCCAGCAGCTTGGGCAGGGGGTTGGGGGAGCAGTACTTC. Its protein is CASSLGRGLGEQYF.

CDR3 nucleotides: TGTGCCAGCAGTGGTACAGGGGGCGGCACTGAAGCTTTCTTT. Residues: CASSGTGGGTEAFF. V is TRBV9 and J is TRBJ1-1; 9 positions agree with TRBD1. Germline V lookup: CDR1 SGDLS, CDR2 YYNGEE. The CDR3 contains 14 residues. Trimming cost V 5 bases and J 4 bases; bases outside gene matches: 6.

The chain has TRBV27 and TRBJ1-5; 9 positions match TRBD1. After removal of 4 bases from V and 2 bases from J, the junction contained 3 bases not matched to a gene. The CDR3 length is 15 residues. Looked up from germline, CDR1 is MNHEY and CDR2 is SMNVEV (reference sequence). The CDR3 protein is CASSWTGEGNQPQHF. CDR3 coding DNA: TGTGCCAGCAGTTGGACAGGGGAGGGCAATCAGCCCCAGCATTTT.

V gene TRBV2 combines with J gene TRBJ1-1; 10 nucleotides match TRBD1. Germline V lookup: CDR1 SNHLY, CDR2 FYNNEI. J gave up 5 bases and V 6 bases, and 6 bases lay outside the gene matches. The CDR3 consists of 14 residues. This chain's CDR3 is CASSPDRGRTEAFF. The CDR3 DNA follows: TGTGCCAGCAGCCCCGACAGGGGGCGAACTGAAGCTTTCTTT. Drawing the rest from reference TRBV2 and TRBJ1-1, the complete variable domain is EPEVTQTPSHQVTQMGQEVILRCVPISNHLYFYWYRQILGQKVEFLVSFYNNEISEKSEIFDDQFSVERPDGSNFTLKIRSTKLEDSAMYFCASSPDRGRTEAFFGQGTRLTVV.

The CDR3 coding sequence is TGTGCCAGCAGGCGAGGTGACCTCGGAGGCTACACCTTC. This sequence encodes CASRRGDLGGYTF. The V and J genes are TRBV9 and TRBJ1-2, with unresolved D. Germline CDR1 and CDR2: SGDLS and YYNGEE. The CDR3 spans 13 residues. Trimming shortened V by 5 bases and J by 8 bases, and 16 bases separated the two germline ends.

For the CDR3, the DNA is TGTGCCAGCAGTCGAGCGGGGGAATTCACAGATACGCAGTATTTT. Its protein is CASSRAGEFTDTQYF. This chain uses TRBV6-5 with TRBJ2-3; 8 nucleotides agree with TRBD2. Germline CDR1 MNHEY, CDR2 SVGAGI. V was pared by 5 bases and J by 2 bases, with 6 bases of the junction left unmatched. This CDR3 comprises 15 residues.

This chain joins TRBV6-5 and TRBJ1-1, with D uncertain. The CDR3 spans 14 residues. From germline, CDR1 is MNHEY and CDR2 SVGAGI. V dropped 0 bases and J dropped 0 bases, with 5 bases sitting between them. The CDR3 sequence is CASSYSRLNTEAFF. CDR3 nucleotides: TGTGCCAGCAGTTACTCGAGGCTGAACACTGAAGCTTTCTTT.

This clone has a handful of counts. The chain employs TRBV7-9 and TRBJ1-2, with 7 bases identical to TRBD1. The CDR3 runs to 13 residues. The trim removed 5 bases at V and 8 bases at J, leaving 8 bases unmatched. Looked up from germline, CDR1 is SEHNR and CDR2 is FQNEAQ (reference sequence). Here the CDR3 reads CASSRERGQGYTF. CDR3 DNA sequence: TGTGCCAGCAGCCGAGAAAGGGGGCAAGGCTACACCTTC.

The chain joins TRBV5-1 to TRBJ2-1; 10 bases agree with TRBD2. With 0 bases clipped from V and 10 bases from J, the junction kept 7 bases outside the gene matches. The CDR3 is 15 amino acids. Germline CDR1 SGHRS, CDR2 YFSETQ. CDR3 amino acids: CASSLEASGGWEQFF. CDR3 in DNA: TGCGCCAGCAGCTTGGAGGCTAGCGGGGGCTGGGAGCAGTTCTTC.

DNA for the CDR3: TGTGCCAGCAGTGGACAGGGGACTCTCGCCCGCTATGGCTACACCTTC. Amino acid sequence: CASSGQGTLARYGYTF. This sequence joins TRBV2 and TRBJ1-2, with 8 positions matching TRBD1. The V and J ends lost 4 bases and 4 bases, in that order; junction bases with no gene match: 11. Germline CDR1 is SNHLY and CDR2 is FYNNEI. CDR3 length: 16 amino acids.

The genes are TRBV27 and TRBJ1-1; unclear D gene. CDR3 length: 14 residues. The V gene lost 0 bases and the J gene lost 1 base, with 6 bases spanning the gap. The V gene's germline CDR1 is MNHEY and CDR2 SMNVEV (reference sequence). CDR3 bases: TGTGCCAGCAGTTTATCCCCGGGGAACACTGAAGCTTTCTTT. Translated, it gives CASSLSPGNTEAFF.

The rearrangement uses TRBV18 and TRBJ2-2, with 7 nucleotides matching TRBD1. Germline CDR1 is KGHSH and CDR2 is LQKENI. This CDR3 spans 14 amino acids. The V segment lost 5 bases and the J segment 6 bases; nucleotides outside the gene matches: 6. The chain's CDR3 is CASSRDRDAGELFF. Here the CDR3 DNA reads TGTGCCAGCTCAAGGGACAGAGATGCCGGGGAGCTGTTTTTT.

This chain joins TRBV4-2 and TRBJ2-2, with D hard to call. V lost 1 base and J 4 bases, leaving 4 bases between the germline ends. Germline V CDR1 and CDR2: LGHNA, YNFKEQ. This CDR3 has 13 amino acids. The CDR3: CASSQVSTGELFF. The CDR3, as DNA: TGTGCCAGCAGCCAAGTGAGCACCGGGGAGCTGTTTTTT.

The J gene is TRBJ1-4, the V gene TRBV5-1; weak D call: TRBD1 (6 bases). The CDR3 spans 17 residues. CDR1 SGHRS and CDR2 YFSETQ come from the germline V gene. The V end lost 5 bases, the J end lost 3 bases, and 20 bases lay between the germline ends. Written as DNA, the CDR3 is TGCGCCAGCAGTACACAGGGAATTGGGGCGTCTAATGAAAAACTGTTTTTT. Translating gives CASSTQGIGASNEKLFF.

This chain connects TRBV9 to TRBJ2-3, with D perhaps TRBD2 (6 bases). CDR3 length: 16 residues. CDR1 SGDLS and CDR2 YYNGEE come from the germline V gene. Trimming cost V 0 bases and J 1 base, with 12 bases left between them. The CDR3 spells CASSVVGGMGTDTQYF. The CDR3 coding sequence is TGTGCCAGCAGCGTAGTCGGAGGGATGGGCACAGATACGCAGTATTTT.